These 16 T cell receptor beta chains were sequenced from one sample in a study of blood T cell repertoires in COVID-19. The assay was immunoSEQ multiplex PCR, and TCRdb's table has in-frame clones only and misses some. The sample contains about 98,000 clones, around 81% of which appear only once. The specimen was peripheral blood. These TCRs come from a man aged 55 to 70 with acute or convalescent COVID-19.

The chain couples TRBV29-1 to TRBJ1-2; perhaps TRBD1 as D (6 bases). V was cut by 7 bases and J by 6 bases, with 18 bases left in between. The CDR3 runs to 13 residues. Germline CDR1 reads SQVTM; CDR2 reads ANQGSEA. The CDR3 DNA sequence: TGCAGCGATCGGGACACCGAGCAGGATGGCTACACCTTC. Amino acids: CSDRDTEQDGYTF.

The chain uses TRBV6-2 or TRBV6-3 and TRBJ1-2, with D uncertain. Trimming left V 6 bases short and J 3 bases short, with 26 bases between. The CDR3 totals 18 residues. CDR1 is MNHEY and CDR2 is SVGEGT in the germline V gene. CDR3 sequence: CASSKGRATAGGDYGYTF. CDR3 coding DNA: TGTGCCAGCAGCAAAGGACGTGCGACGGCGGGAGGAGACTATGGCTACACCTTC.

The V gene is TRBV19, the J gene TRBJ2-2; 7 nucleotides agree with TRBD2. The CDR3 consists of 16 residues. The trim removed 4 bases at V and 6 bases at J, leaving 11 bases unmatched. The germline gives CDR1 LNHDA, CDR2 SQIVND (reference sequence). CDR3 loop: CASSRSGGGEPGELFF. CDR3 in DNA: TGTGCCAGTAGTAGGAGCGGCGGGGGAGAGCCCGGGGAGCTGTTTTTT.

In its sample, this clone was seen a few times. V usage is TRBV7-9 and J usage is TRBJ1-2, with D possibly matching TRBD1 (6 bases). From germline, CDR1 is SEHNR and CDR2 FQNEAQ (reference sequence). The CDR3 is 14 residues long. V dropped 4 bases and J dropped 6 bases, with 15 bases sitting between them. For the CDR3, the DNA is TGTGCCAGCAGCTCCAAAAACAGGGTTCATGGCTACACCTTC. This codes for CASSSKNRVHGYTF.

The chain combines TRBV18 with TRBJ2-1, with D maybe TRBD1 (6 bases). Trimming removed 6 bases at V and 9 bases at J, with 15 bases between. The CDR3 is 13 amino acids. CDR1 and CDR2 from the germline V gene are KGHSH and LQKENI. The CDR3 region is CASSPWGPGEQFF. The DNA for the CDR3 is TGTGCCAGCTCCCCCTGGGGGCCCGGTGAGCAGTTCTTC.

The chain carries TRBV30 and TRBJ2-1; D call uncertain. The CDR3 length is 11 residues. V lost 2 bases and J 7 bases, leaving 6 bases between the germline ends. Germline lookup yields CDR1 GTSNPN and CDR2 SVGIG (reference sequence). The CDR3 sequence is CAWSPRNEQFF. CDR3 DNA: TGTGCCTGGAGTCCACGGAATGAGCAGTTCTTC.

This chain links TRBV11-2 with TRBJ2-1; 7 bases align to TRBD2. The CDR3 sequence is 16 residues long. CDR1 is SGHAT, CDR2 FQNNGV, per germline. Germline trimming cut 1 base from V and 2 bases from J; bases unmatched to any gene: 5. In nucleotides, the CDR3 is TGTGCCAGCAGCTTAGTAGGGCGGGGGACCTACAATGAGCAGTTCTTC. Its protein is CASSLVGRGTYNEQFF.

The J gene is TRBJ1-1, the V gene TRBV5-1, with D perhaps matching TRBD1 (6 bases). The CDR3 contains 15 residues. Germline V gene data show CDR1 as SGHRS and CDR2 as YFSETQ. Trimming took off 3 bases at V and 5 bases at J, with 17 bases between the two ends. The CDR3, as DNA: TGCGCCAGCAGCTCCACCCCAGGGGCTCCTACTGAAGCTTTCTTT. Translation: CASSSTPGAPTEAFF.

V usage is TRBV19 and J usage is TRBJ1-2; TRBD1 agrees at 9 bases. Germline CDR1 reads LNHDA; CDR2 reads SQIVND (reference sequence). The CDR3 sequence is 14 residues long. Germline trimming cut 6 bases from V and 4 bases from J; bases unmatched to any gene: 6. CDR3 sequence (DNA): TGTGCCAGTAGGGGTAGGGACAGGGCCTATGGCTACACCTTC. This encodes CASRGRDRAYGYTF.

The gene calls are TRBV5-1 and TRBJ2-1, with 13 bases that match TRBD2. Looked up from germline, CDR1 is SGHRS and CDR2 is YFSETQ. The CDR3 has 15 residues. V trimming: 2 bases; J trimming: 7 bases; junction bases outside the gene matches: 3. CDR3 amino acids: CASSFVLAGGNEQFF. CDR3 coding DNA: TGCGCCAGCAGCTTCGTACTAGCGGGAGGGAATGAGCAGTTCTTC. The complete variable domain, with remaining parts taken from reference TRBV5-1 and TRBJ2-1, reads KAGVTQTPRYLIKTRGQQVTLSCSPISGHRSVSWYQQTPGQGLQFLFEYFSETQRNKGNFPGRFSGRQFSNSRSEMNVSTLELGDSALYLCASSFVLAGGNEQFFGPGTRLTVL.

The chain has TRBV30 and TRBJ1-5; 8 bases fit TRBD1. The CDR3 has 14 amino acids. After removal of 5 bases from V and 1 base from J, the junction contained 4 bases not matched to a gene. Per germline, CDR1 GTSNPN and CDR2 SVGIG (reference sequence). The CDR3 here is CAWATGASNQPQHF. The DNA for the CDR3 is TGTGCCTGGGCGACAGGGGCCAGCAATCAGCCCCAGCATTTT.

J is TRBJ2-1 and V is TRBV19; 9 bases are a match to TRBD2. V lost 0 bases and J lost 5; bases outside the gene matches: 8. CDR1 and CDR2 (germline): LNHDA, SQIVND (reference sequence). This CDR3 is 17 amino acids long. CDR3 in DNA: TGTGCCAGTAGTATAGATCATAATAGCGGGAGCCACAATGAGCAGTTCTTC. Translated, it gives CASSIDHNSGSHNEQFF.

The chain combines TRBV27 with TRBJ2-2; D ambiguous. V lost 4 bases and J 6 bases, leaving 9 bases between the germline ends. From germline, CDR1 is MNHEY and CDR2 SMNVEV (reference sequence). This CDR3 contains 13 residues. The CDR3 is CASSWAQPGELFF. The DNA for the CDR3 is TGTGCCAGCAGTTGGGCTCAACCCGGGGAGCTGTTTTTT.

In DNA, the CDR3 is TGTGCCAGCAGTGACAGGGGCGAGGGGGGCAATCAGCCCCAGCATTTT. Amino acid sequence: CASSDRGEGGNQPQHF. The V gene is TRBV28, the J gene TRBJ1-5; TRBD1 matches at 8 bases. Germline values: CDR1 MDHEN, CDR2 SYDVKM. This CDR3 has 16 residues. V lost 5 bases, J lost 2 bases, and 8 bases stayed unmatched.

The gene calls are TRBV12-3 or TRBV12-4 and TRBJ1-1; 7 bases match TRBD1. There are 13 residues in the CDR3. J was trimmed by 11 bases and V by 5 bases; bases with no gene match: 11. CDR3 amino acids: CASSPEGRGLAFF. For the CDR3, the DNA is TGTGCCAGCAGTCCTGAGGGAAGGGGGCTCGCTTTCTTT.

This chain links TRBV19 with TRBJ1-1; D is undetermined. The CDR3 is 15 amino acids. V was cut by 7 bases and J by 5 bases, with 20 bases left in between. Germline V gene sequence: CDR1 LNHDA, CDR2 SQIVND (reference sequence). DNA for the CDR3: TGTGCCAGTACCGAGGGAGTCATGTTGGGAACTGAAGCTTTCTTT. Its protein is CASTEGVMLGTEAFF.